Below, 31 T cell receptor beta chains from the same sample are listed, as sequenced in a study of cytomegalovirus exposure and HLA in healthy donors. A multiplex PCR was run with 60 Vbeta primers and 13 Jbeta primers. Assay: immunoSEQ multiplex PCR; the TCRdb copy retains only in-frame clones and omits some. The sample consists of about 130,000 clones, 70% to 85% of them appearing once. Sequencing was done on a sample of PBMCs. These receptors were taken from a woman in her fifties or sixties in good health and CMV-seronegative.

The rearrangement joins TRBV4-1 to TRBJ2-3; D is perhaps TRBD2 (6 bases). The germline V gene encodes CDR1 MGHRA and CDR2 YSYEKL. The CDR3 runs to 15 residues. V lost 4 bases and J lost 3, with 14 bases in between. CDR3 sequence reads: CASSRPGTLTDTQYF. The CDR3 region has the DNA TGCGCCAGCAGCCGCCCCGGGACTTTGACAGATACGCAGTATTTT.

This chain connects TRBV5-1 to TRBJ1-1, with a weak D call TRBD1 (6 bases). The CDR3 has 17 residues. Germline V gene sequence: CDR1 SGHRS, CDR2 YFSETQ. Trimming shortened V by 0 bases and J by 1 base, and 16 bases separated the two germline ends. CDR3: CASSLEALGGQNTEAFF. In nucleotides, the CDR3 is TGCGCCAGCAGCTTGGAAGCATTAGGGGGACAGAACACTGAAGCTTTCTTT.

This clone was observed once. The rearrangement joins TRBV5-4 to TRBJ2-5; TRBD2 agrees at 10 bases. Germline V lookup: CDR1 SGHNT, CDR2 YYREEE (reference sequence). CDR3 size: 16 residues. V was clipped by 0 bases and J by 4 bases; unmatched bases: 6. The CDR3 DNA reads TGTGCCAGCAGCTTGGGGCTAGCGGGAGTAGGAGAGACCCAGTACTTC. Translated, it gives CASSLGLAGVGETQYF. Variable domain in full (rest from reference TRBV5-4 and TRBJ2-5): ETGVTQSPTHLIKTRGQQVTLRCSSQSGHNTVSWYQQALGQGPQFIFQYYREEENGRGNFPPRFSGLQFPNYSSELNVNALELDDSALYLCASSLGLAGVGETQYFGPGTRLLVL.

With regard to this clone: One end of the junction does not line up with germline, which may come from a read error. J is TRBJ2-1 and V is TRBV7-7, with a possible D match to TRBD2 (6 bases). This CDR3 contains 14 residues. Germline assignment: CDR1 SSHAT and CDR2 FNYEAQ (reference sequence). The CDR3 loop reads CASSPGVSRGEQFF. The CDR3 nucleotides read TGTGCTAGCAGCCCGGGGGTGAGCCGAGGTGAGCAGTTCTTC.

The chain has TRBV4-3 and TRBJ1-4; a possible D gene is TRBD1 (6 bases). Per the germline V gene, CDR1 is LGHNA and CDR2 is YSLEER. The V end lost 0 bases, the J end lost 7 bases, and 15 bases lay between the germline ends. This CDR3 spans 16 amino acids. CDR3 residues: CASSQDYRDYPEKLFF. Here the CDR3 DNA reads TGCGCCAGCAGCCAAGACTACAGGGATTATCCTGAAAAACTGTTTTTT.

V and J are TRBV27 and TRBJ2-3, with 8 bases lining up with TRBD1. The junction had 13 bases not matched to a gene; V was cut back by 4 bases and J by 4 bases. CDR3 length: 17 amino acids. Germline lookup yields CDR1 MNHEY and CDR2 SMNVEV (reference sequence). DNA of the CDR3: TGTGCCAGCAGTTCGACAGGGGACGGACCTGAAGCAGATACGCAGTATTTT. Translated: CASSSTGDGPEADTQYF.

V is TRBV2 and J is TRBJ1-1, with D perhaps TRBD1 (6 bases). V lost 6 bases and J lost 5, with 22 bases in between. Germline CDR1 reads SNHLY; CDR2 reads FYNNEI. This CDR3 spans 16 amino acids. Here the CDR3 reads CASREGGGTGRTEAFF. Written as DNA, the CDR3 is TGTGCCAGCAGGGAGGGGGGGGGAACTGGGCGGACTGAAGCTTTCTTT.

The V gene is TRBV5-1, the J gene TRBJ1-1; D perhaps matches TRBD1 (6 bases). CDR1 SGHRS and CDR2 YFSETQ come from the germline V gene. This CDR3 comprises 16 residues. V shed 4 bases and J shed 10 bases, with 26 bases lying between them. CDR3 sequence: CASSPSPGSDSERAFF. The CDR3 nucleotides read TGCGCCAGCAGCCCTTCTCCGGGGTCGGACAGCGAGCGAGCTTTCTTT.

The chain recombines TRBV9 with TRBJ2-3; no clear D gene. The CDR3 totals 14 residues. From germline, CDR1 is SGDLS and CDR2 YYNGEE. V lost 1 base to trimming and J lost 2 bases, with 8 bases between them. The CDR3 here is CASSVTRATDTQYF. The DNA for the CDR3 is TGTGCCAGCAGCGTAACTCGCGCCACAGATACGCAGTATTTT.

V and J are TRBV4-2 and TRBJ2-7; possible D gene TRBD1, 6 bases. V was trimmed by 1 base and J by 5 bases, leaving 27 bases between them. The CDR3 sequence is 19 residues long. The V gene's germline CDR1 is LGHNA and CDR2 YNFKEQ. For the CDR3, the DNA is TGTGCCAGCAGCCAAGTAGTCTGGGGGCCAGCCTCGGGAATAAACGAGCAGTACTTC. Protein product: CASSQVVWGPASGINEQYF.

This clone was detected only a few times. V and J are TRBV7-7 and TRBJ2-7, with 12 nucleotides matching TRBD2. The germline V gene encodes CDR1 SSHAT and CDR2 FNYEAQ (reference sequence). Unmatched junction bases numbered 4, after V lost 2 bases and J lost 5 bases. This CDR3 region has 15 residues. The CDR3 nucleotides are TGTGCCAGCAGCTTAACCCTAGCGGGAGGGGACGAGCAGTACTTC. Its protein is CASSLTLAGGDEQYF.

The chain joins TRBV11-2 to TRBJ1-2, with no clear D. The CDR3 loop spans 13 amino acids. V was trimmed by 0 bases and J by 3 bases, leaving 5 bases between them. Germline CDR1 is SGHAT and CDR2 is FQNNGV. In DNA, the CDR3 is TGTGCCAGCAGCTTAGAGAGGGACTATGGCTACACCTTC. This codes for CASSLERDYGYTF. The complete variable domain, with remaining parts taken from reference TRBV11-2 and TRBJ1-2, reads EAGVAQSPRYKIIEKRQSVAFWCNPISGHATLYWYQQILGQGPKLLIQFQNNGVVDDSQLPKDRFSAERLKGVDSTLKIQPAKLEDSAVYLCASSLERDYGYTFGSGTRLTVV.

This rearrangement joins TRBV19 to TRBJ2-5; the match to TRBD1 covers 9 bases. The CDR3 has 14 amino acids. V was clipped by 3 bases and J by 4 bases; unmatched bases: 3. The germline V gene encodes CDR1 LNHDA and CDR2 SQIVND (reference sequence). The CDR3 DNA is TGTGCCAGTAGTATGGGGACAGGGCCAGAGACCCAGTACTTC. Protein: CASSMGTGPETQYF.

This clone appeared a single time. The J gene is TRBJ2-5, the V gene TRBV5-4; D perhaps matches TRBD1 (5 bases). V lost 5 bases to trimming and J lost 1 base, with 9 bases between them. The germline CDR1 and CDR2 sequences are SGHNT and YYREEE (reference sequence). This CDR3 spans 13 amino acids. Here the CDR3 DNA reads TGTGCCAGCAGTGGGCAGGGCCAAGAGACCCAGTACTTC. Protein sequence: CASSGQGQETQYF. The whole variable domain, filled in from reference TRBV5-4 and TRBJ2-5, reads ETGVTQSPTHLIKTRGQQVTLRCSSQSGHNTVSWYQQALGQGPQFIFQYYREEENGRGNFPPRFSGLQFPNYSSELNVNALELDDSALYLCASSGQGQETQYFGPGTRLLVL.

The chain has TRBV7-9 and TRBJ2-1; 10 bases line up with TRBD2. The CDR3 is 15 residues long. V lost 5 bases, J lost 1 base, and 2 bases stayed unmatched. From germline, CDR1 is SEHNR and CDR2 FQNEAQ (reference sequence). The DNA for the CDR3 is TGTGCCAGCAGCCCTAGCGGGAGTTCCTACAATGAGCAGTTCTTC. As protein: CASSPSGSSYNEQFF.

The chain uses TRBV11-3 and TRBJ2-7, with a weak D call TRBD2 (6 bases). From germline, CDR1 is SGHNT and CDR2 YENEEA. Trimming stripped 3 bases from V and 3 bases from J, with 6 bases between. This CDR3 contains 12 residues. The CDR3 here is CASSLRGYEQYF. The CDR3 nucleotides are TGTGCCAGCAGCTTGCGGGGCTACGAGCAGTACTTC.

Of note for this clone: Other DNA sequences of this sample code for an identical CDR3. The chain employs TRBV9 and TRBJ2-2; 7 nucleotides match TRBD1. V dropped 0 bases and J dropped 2; count of bases not matched to a gene: 4. CDR1 is SGDLS and CDR2 is YYNGEE in the germline V gene. This CDR3 spans 16 amino acids. In DNA, the CDR3 is TGTGCCAGCAGCGTAGCAGGGGGAGCTAACACCGGGGAGCTGTTTTTT. Encoded protein: CASSVAGGANTGELFF.

The chain recombines TRBV6-6 with TRBJ1-1, with D maybe TRBD1 (6 bases). There are 14 residues in the CDR3. V was cut by 6 bases and J by 3 bases, with 14 bases left in between. Germline CDR1 is MNHNY and CDR2 is SVGAGI (reference sequence). Written as DNA, the CDR3 is TGTGCCAGCAGGGGGGCGCCGGGGTACACTGAAGCTTTCTTT. This codes for CASRGAPGYTEAFF.

The chain employs TRBV5-1 and TRBJ2-7; TRBD2 is a possible D gene (5 bases). Germline loops: CDR1 SGHRS, CDR2 YFSETQ. With 0 bases removed from V and 5 bases from J, the gap between germline ends came to 9 bases. The length of the CDR3 is 13 residues. In DNA form, the CDR3 reads TGCGCCAGCAGCTTGGGAGGGTACGACGAGCAGTACTTC. It encodes CASSLGGYDEQYF.

This chain joins TRBV19 and TRBJ2-1; possible D gene TRBD2, 6 bases. Trimming removed 3 bases from V and 5 bases from J, with 17 bases in between. The length of the CDR3 is 16 residues. CDR1 and CDR2 (germline): LNHDA, SQIVND (reference sequence). The CDR3 region is CASSMEGSRWNNEQFF. The CDR3, as DNA: TGTGCCAGTAGTATGGAGGGGAGTCGATGGAACAATGAGCAGTTCTTC.

The genes are TRBV5-1 and TRBJ1-2; TRBD1 matches at 9 bases. The CDR3 is 14 amino acids. V lost 4 bases to trimming and J lost 5 bases; unmatched junction nucleotides: 6. CDR1 and CDR2 from the germline V gene are SGHRS and YFSETQ. CDR3 coding DNA: TGCGCCAGCAGCAACACAGGGGGCGCATATGGCTACACCTTC. Translating gives CASSNTGGAYGYTF.

In its sample, this clone was seen once. V is TRBV30 and J is TRBJ2-7; a possible D gene is TRBD1 (5 bases). CDR3 length equals 15 residues. The ends were cut back, 0 bases at V and 2 bases at J, with 14 bases in the middle. In germline, CDR1 is GTSNPN, CDR2 SVGIG (reference sequence). CDR3 amino acids: CAWSVPGHGPYEQYF. CDR3 sequence (DNA): TGTGCCTGGAGTGTACCAGGACACGGACCCTACGAGCAGTACTTC.

The chain joins TRBV6-5 to TRBJ1-1, with 7 bases fitting TRBD1. V lost 8 bases, J lost 0 bases, and 3 bases stayed unmatched. The length of the CDR3 is 13 residues. Germline-derived CDR1 and CDR2 are MNHEY and SVGAGI. CDR3 amino acids: CASYTGVNTEAFF. DNA for the CDR3: TGTGCCAGCTATACAGGGGTGAACACTGAAGCTTTCTTT.

About this clone: The sample contains more than one DNA sequence encoding this CDR3. The chain has TRBV13 and TRBJ1-3, with D perhaps TRBD1 (5 bases). V lost 4 bases, J lost 0 bases, and 7 bases lay in between. This CDR3 comprises 14 residues. Per germline, CDR1 PRHDT and CDR2 FYEKMQ (reference sequence). The CDR3 loop is CASSSTVSGNTIYF. The CDR3 nucleotides read TGTGCCAGCAGCTCGACAGTCTCTGGAAACACCATATATTTT.

The chain is built from TRBV5-1 and TRBJ2-3; TRBD1 aligns across 7 bases. CDR3 length: 14 residues. Germline V gene lookup returns CDR1 SGHRS and CDR2 YFSETQ. V trimming: 5 bases; J trimming: 4 bases; junction bases outside the gene matches: 7. CDR3 in amino acids: CASRLKQGPDTQYF. The DNA of the CDR3 is TGCGCCAGCAGACTCAAACAGGGGCCAGATACGCAGTATTTT.

The DNA of the CDR3 is TGTGCCAGTAGTTTAAGGGGAGAGACCCAGTACTTC. It yields the protein CASSLRGETQYF. V gene TRBV19 combines with J gene TRBJ2-5; D might be TRBD1 (5 bases). CDR3 length: 12 amino acids. The germline V gene encodes CDR1 LNHDA and CDR2 SQIVND (reference sequence). Trimming cost V 5 bases and J 4 bases, with 8 bases left between them.

This clone was observed once. J is TRBJ2-5 and V is TRBV19, with D uncertain. The CDR3 runs 12 residues. Trimming removed 3 bases at V and 2 bases at J, with 4 bases between. Germline V gene lookup returns CDR1 LNHDA and CDR2 SQIVND (reference sequence). CDR3 bases: TGTGCCAGTAGTATCCATCAAGAGACCCAGTACTTC. This gives the protein CASSIHQETQYF.

The DNA for the CDR3 is TGTGCCAGCAGTTCTCAGGCCAATAGCAATCAGCCCCAGCATTTT. Translation gives CASSSQANSNQPQHF. This sequence joins TRBV27 and TRBJ1-5; D gene uncertain. Germline V CDR1 and CDR2: MNHEY, SMNVEV (reference sequence). The CDR3 is 15 residues long. Trimming pared 4 bases from V and 0 bases from J, leaving 10 bases between.

The chain couples TRBV28 to TRBJ2-6; possible D gene TRBD1, 6 bases. Deletions cut 6 bases from V and 4 bases from J, with 10 bases between. CDR1 is MDHEN, CDR2 SYDVKM, per germline. There are 14 residues in the CDR3. CDR3 residues: CASSPGVGANVLTF. The CDR3 region has the DNA TGTGCCAGCAGCCCAGGGGTCGGGGCCAACGTCCTGACTTTC.

This clone has a handful of counts. The V and J genes are TRBV7-2 and TRBJ2-7, with 7 nucleotides matching TRBD2. The ends lost 0 bases at V and 7 bases at J; junction bases unmatched: 6. CDR1 is SGHTA, CDR2 FQGNSA, per germline. CDR3 length equals 14 residues. The chain's CDR3 is CASSLAGGRREQYF. The CDR3 coding sequence is TGTGCCAGCAGCTTAGCTGGCGGGAGACGTGAGCAGTACTTC.

This clone has a handful of counts. The CDR3 spells CASSQGAFYEQYF. Written as DNA, the CDR3 is TGTGCCAGCAGTCAGGGCGCCTTCTACGAGCAGTACTTC. V usage is TRBV6-5 and J usage is TRBJ2-7, with a tentative D call TRBD1 (5 bases). Germline lookup yields CDR1 MNHEY and CDR2 SVGAGI. Trimming pared 5 bases from V and 3 bases from J, leaving 11 bases between. The length of the CDR3 is 13 residues.